This entry is about one T cell receptor beta chain. The data were obtained in a study of shared clonotypes between healthy human individuals. Study-level information: Contributing individuals were a couple of females and three males aged 18 to 49.

Study donors comprised healthy, HIV-negative adults devoid of recent acute infection or vaccination. Each donor was a Caucasian adult residing in Nashville, Tennessee. Germline V lookup: CDR1 MNHNY, CDR2 SVGAGI (reference sequence). This CDR3 is built from 14 residues. The V gene end was trimmed by 6 bases and the J gene end by 6 bases; junction bases not matched to a gene: 6. The team ran DNA from unsorted PBMCs on ten immunoSEQ deep assay plates for sequencing. Sequencing was performed with immunoSEQ multiplex PCR; in TCRdb, only in-frame clones are kept and a portion is missing. The sample consists of about 460,000 clones, about 74% of them appearing once.

The chain employs TRBV6-6 and TRBJ2-1; TRBD2 agrees at 9 bases. Sequenced: PBMCs. The sequence was collected from a woman between 40 and 55 years old in good health. Some clones in this sample may be carry-over from other donors' samples. For the CDR3, the DNA is TGTGCCAGCAGCCCCGGAGCGGGAGGCAATGAGCAGTTCTTC. Amino acid sequence: CASSPGAGGNEQFF.